This passage covers 18 T cell receptor beta chains from one sample sequenced in a study of shared clonotypes between healthy human individuals. The data were produced by immunoSEQ multiplex PCR, yet TCRdb's version contains in-frame clones alone and is incomplete. The sample yields fewer than 2.5 million clones, 93% seen once. Sequenced input: naive CD4+ T cells from PBMCs. The subset here: CD45RA+ positively selected. The receptors originated from a young man in good health. Some clones in this sample may be carry-over from other donors' samples.

This clone was seen a single time. The chain links TRBV19 to TRBJ1-1; D gene ambiguous. The CDR3 covers 14 residues. CDR1 and CDR2 (germline): LNHDA, SQIVND (reference sequence). The ends were cut back, 4 bases at V and 3 bases at J, with 12 bases in the middle. In DNA form, the CDR3 reads TGTGCCAGTAGTAAACTCGTCGGGGACACTGAAGCTTTCTTT. This encodes CASSKLVGDTEAFF.

This clone is a singleton in its sample. The gene calls are TRBV14 and TRBJ1-1; TRBD1 matches 7 bases. From germline, CDR1 is SGHDN and CDR2 FVKESK. V shed 1 base and J 11 bases; nucleotides not matched to a gene: 7. The length of the CDR3 is 13 residues. The CDR3 sequence: CASSQVTGRAAFF. The CDR3 DNA follows: TGTGCCAGCAGCCAAGTGACAGGGAGGGCGGCTTTCTTT.

The CDR3 coding sequence is TGTGCCAGCCGGGACTGGGAAAATGAGCAGTTCTTC. Protein product: CASRDWENEQFF. The chain employs TRBV6-5 and TRBJ2-1, with D tentatively TRBD2 (6 bases). Germline CDR1 MNHEY, CDR2 SVGAGI. Trimming shortened V by 8 bases and J by 7 bases, and 12 bases separated the two germline ends. The CDR3 contains 12 residues.

The chain has TRBV29-1 and TRBJ1-4; D is ambiguous. V was pared by 4 bases and J by 8 bases, with 11 bases between. Germline V gene sequence: CDR1 SQVTM, CDR2 ANQGSEA. The CDR3 totals 12 residues. CDR3 sequence reads: CSVAKAGEKLFF. The CDR3 nucleotides read TGCAGCGTTGCCAAAGCTGGGGAAAAACTGTTTTTT.

J is TRBJ2-1 and V is TRBV7-3; 13 nucleotides line up with TRBD2. Germline CDR1 SGHTA, CDR2 FQGTGA. This CDR3 has 16 amino acids. The J segment lost 8 bases and the V segment lost 5 bases, leaving 9 bases of the junction unmatched. The CDR3 bases are TGTGCCAGCAGCGGACAGGGACTAGCGGGATGGGATGAGCAGTTCTTC. Translating it yields CASSGQGLAGWDEQFF.

The CDR3 sequence: CASSPGVANTGELFF. CDR3 DNA: TGCGCCAGCAGCCCTGGCGTAGCGAACACCGGGGAGCTGTTTTTT. The rearrangement uses TRBV5-1 and TRBJ2-2; unclear D gene. This CDR3 is 15 amino acids long. The germline V and J ends were trimmed by 4 bases and 0 bases, with 10 bases remaining between them. The germline V gene has CDR1 SGHRS and CDR2 YFSETQ.

V gene TRBV6-5 combines with J gene TRBJ2-3; possible D gene TRBD1, 8 bases. The germline gives CDR1 MNHEY, CDR2 SVGAGI. CDR3 length: 15 amino acids. V was trimmed by 6 bases and J by 4 bases, leaving 17 bases between them. This CDR3 is CASRRGQGAPDTQYF. The CDR3 DNA follows: TGTGCCAGCAGGCGGGGGCAGGGGGCCCCAGATACGCAGTATTTT.

The V call is TRBV7-8, the J call TRBJ1-2, with unresolved D. Trimming shortened V by 5 bases and J by 3 bases, and 19 bases separated the two germline ends. The CDR3 has 16 residues. Looked up from germline, CDR1 is SGHVS and CDR2 is FQNEAQ. In nucleotides, the CDR3 is TGTGCCAGCAGCCCCCGAGCGGGCGAGATATACTATGGCTACACCTTC. Translation gives CASSPRAGEIYYGYTF.

V and J are TRBV7-6 and TRBJ1-5; the D is unclear. V lost 0 bases, J lost 6 bases, and 9 bases lay in between. The CDR3 has 14 amino acids. Germline CDR1 SGHVS, CDR2 FNYEAQ. In nucleotides, the CDR3 is TGTGCCAGCAGCTTAGCTCCTATCGGTCAGCCCCAGCATTTT. Amino acids: CASSLAPIGQPQHF.

The chain couples TRBV11-2 to TRBJ2-1; TRBD2 agrees at 11 bases. The CDR3 covers 16 residues. V shed 5 bases, J shed 9 bases, and the junction held 12 bases outside the gene matches. Per the germline V gene, CDR1 is SGHAT and CDR2 is FQNNGV. CDR3 sequence (DNA): TGTGCCAGCAGCCTGACTAGCGGGAACCCCACGGGTGAGCAGTTCTTC. It encodes CASSLTSGNPTGEQFF. The full variable domain, in which reference TRBV11-2 and TRBJ2-1 provide the parts outside the CDR3, is EAGVAQSPRYKIIEKRQSVAFWCNPISGHATLYWYQQILGQGPKLLIQFQNNGVVDDSQLPKDRFSAERLKGVDSTLKIQPAKLEDSAVYLCASSLTSGNPTGEQFFGPGTRLTVL.

As for this clone: The identical CDR3 is also encoded by other nucleotide sequences in the sample. The rearrangement uses TRBV19 and TRBJ1-1, with TRBD1 identical over 7 bases. The germline CDR1 and CDR2 sequences are LNHDA and SQIVND (reference sequence). The CDR3 is made up of 13 amino acids. The V and J ends lost 6 bases and 4 bases, in that order; junction bases with no gene match: 5. The DNA for the CDR3 is TGTGCCAGTAGCCGACAGGGCCTCACTGAAGCTTTCTTT. It encodes CASSRQGLTEAFF. The variable domain in full, completed from reference TRBV19 and TRBJ1-1, reads DGGITQSPKYLFRKEGQNVTLSCEQNLNHDAMYWYRQDPGQGLRLIYYSQIVNDFQKGDIAEGYSVSREKKESFPLTVTSAQKNPTAFYLCASSRQGLTEAFFGQGTRLTVV.

The chain carries TRBV11-2 and TRBJ2-3; perhaps TRBD2 as D (6 bases). Looked up from germline, CDR1 is SGHAT and CDR2 is FQNNGV. V dropped 0 bases and J dropped 4 bases, with 11 bases sitting between them. The CDR3 sequence is 15 residues long. For the CDR3, the DNA is TGTGCCAGCAGCTTAGAAGGCAGGGAGGCAGATACGCAGTATTTT. Its protein is CASSLEGREADTQYF.

The J gene is TRBJ2-1, the V gene TRBV15; 14 positions match TRBD2. V lost 2 bases and J lost 2; bases outside the gene matches: 5. The CDR3 contains 18 residues. The germline V gene has CDR1 LNHNV and CDR2 YYDKDF (reference sequence). The CDR3 spells CATSRPGTSGSPYNEQFF. CDR3 coding DNA: TGTGCCACCAGCAGACCCGGGACTAGCGGGAGCCCCTACAATGAGCAGTTCTTC. Using reference TRBV15 and TRBJ2-1 for the parts outside the CDR3, the full variable domain is DAMVIQNPRYQVTQFGKPVTLSCSQTLNHNVMYWYQQKSSQAPKLLFHYYDKDFNNEADTPDNFQSRRPNTSFCFLDIRSPGLGDTAMYLCATSRPGTSGSPYNEQFFGPGTRLTVL.

This chain uses TRBV5-5 with TRBJ1-1; TRBD1 might be the D (5 bases). Germline CDR1 is SGHKS and CDR2 is YYEKEE (reference sequence). This CDR3 is 19 amino acids long. The V and J ends lost 2 bases and 0 bases respectively, with 23 bases between them. The CDR3 region has the DNA TGTGCCAGCAGCTTTATGAACAGGAGGCCCGTTTTTTTGAACACTGAAGCTTTCTTT. Translating gives CASSFMNRRPVFLNTEAFF. Filled out from reference TRBV5-5 and TRBJ1-1, the complete variable domain reads DAGVTQSPTHLIKTRGQQVTLRCSPISGHKSVSWYQQVLGQGPQFIFQYYEKEERGRGNFPDRFSARQFPNYSSELNVNALLLGDSALYLCASSFMNRRPVFLNTEAFFGQGTRLTVV.

On this clone itself: The same CDR3 arises from other DNA sequences in this sample as well. J is TRBJ2-1 and V is TRBV28; 9 bases match TRBD2. The length of the CDR3 is 12 residues. Unmatched junction bases numbered 1, after V lost 3 bases and J lost 10 bases. Germline CDR1 and CDR2: MDHEN and SYDVKM. CDR3 loop: CASSLREGEQFF. As DNA, the CDR3 is TGTGCCAGCAGTTTGCGGGAGGGGGAGCAGTTCTTC.

The chain has TRBV5-6 and TRBJ1-5; D ambiguous. Germline loops: CDR1 SGHDT, CDR2 YYEEEE. The CDR3 extends over 15 amino acids. Trimming left V 0 bases short and J 5 bases short, with 12 bases between. The CDR3 protein is CASSLASRPYQPQHF. CDR3 nucleotides: TGTGCCAGCAGCTTGGCCTCCCGGCCCTATCAGCCCCAGCATTTT.

CDR3 in DNA: TGTGCCAGCAGCCACCCGACAGGGCCGGGGCACGAGCAGTACTTC. It yields the protein CASSHPTGPGHEQYF. The rearrangement joins TRBV7-8 to TRBJ2-5; 7 nucleotides align to TRBD1. The better agreement between TRBJ2-7 and the DNA end casts doubt on the J call. The CDR3 is made up of 15 amino acids. Germline V lookup: CDR1 SGHVS, CDR2 FQNEAQ.

This chain connects TRBV27 to TRBJ2-5, with 8 bases matching TRBD2. The CDR3 length is 14 residues. Germline values: CDR1 MNHEY, CDR2 SMNVEV (reference sequence). V dropped 4 bases and J dropped 4; count of bases not matched to a gene: 5. The CDR3 nucleotides read TGTGCCAGCAGTTCTACTCGGGAGGGAGAGACCCAGTACTTC. It codes for CASSSTREGETQYF.